The TCR beta chain described here comes from a study of T cell responses to AZD1222 COVID-19 vaccine. The wider study: Analyses pooled second doses at about 4 or about 12 weeks.

Sequencing used immunoSEQ multiplex PCR; TCRdb keeps in-frame clones, though not all of them. The profile shows about 98,000 clones, about 88% of them singletons. The source was peripheral blood, collected on day 0 of AZD1222 vaccination. The origin of this receptor is an adult in good health.

CDR3 DNA sequence: TGTGCCAGCAGCTCGGGACAGGACCAAGGGCCCTATAATTCACCCCTCCACTTT. It translates to CASSSGQDQGPYNSPLHF. The chain is built from TRBV11-2 and TRBJ1-6; 8 nucleotides match TRBD1. Trimming at V came to 4 bases and at J to 2 bases, leaving 10 bases not matched to a gene. The CDR3 loop spans 18 amino acids. Per germline, CDR1 SGHAT and CDR2 FQNNGV.